Following are 30 T cell receptor beta chains from one sample sequenced in a study of cytotoxic CD8 clonotypes in ibrutinib-treated CLL. Sequencing was performed with immunoSEQ multiplex PCR; in TCRdb, only in-frame clones are kept and a portion is missing. Among 250,000 to 350,000 clones, approximately 76% were seen once, and the ten largest hold about 6%. Sample: PBMCs, taken at disease progression, from a patient treated with ibrutinib. The receptors originated from a human donor with chronic lymphocytic leukemia.

This chain connects TRBV12-5 to TRBJ2-7; 8 bases align to TRBD1. V was pared by 6 bases and J by 5 bases, with 15 bases of the junction left unmatched. This CDR3 is 16 amino acids long. Germline assignment: CDR1 LGHNT and CDR2 FRNRAP. CDR3 in amino acids: CASGHPPTGVIHEQYF. DNA of the CDR3: TGTGCTAGTGGCCACCCCCCGACAGGGGTCATTCACGAGCAGTACTTC. The whole variable domain, remainder taken from reference TRBV12-5 and TRBJ2-7, is DARVTQTPRHKVTEMGQEVTMRCQPILGHNTVFWYRQTMMQGLELLAYFRNRAPLDDSGMPKDRFSAEMPDATLATLKIQPSEPRDSAVYFCASGHPPTGVIHEQYFGPGTRLTVT.

Comments on this clone: Other DNA sequences in this specimen translate into the identical CDR3. CDR3 bases: TGCGCCAGCAGCTCACGGACAGGTACAGATACGCAGTATTTT. Amino acids: CASSSRTGTDTQYF. The gene calls are TRBV5-1 and TRBJ2-3; TRBD1 agrees at 7 bases. Germline V gene sequence: CDR1 SGHRS, CDR2 YFSETQ. The CDR3 sequence is 14 residues long. V gave up 3 bases and J gave up 3 bases; unmatched junction bases: 4.

Note on this clone: Other DNA sequences from this sample encode an identical CDR3 as well. The genes are TRBV11-2 and TRBJ2-5; D gene unclear. The CDR3 loop spans 13 amino acids. Germline CDR1 and CDR2: SGHAT and FQNNGV. V was trimmed by 1 base and J by 5 bases, leaving 8 bases between them. The CDR3 loop is CASSLGLRETQYF. DNA of the CDR3: TGTGCCAGCAGCTTAGGTTTGCGTGAGACCCAGTACTTC.

This chain connects TRBV11-3 to TRBJ2-3; the D is unclear. The CDR3 is 14 residues long. Per germline, CDR1 SGHNT and CDR2 YENEEA. V was shortened by 3 bases and J by 1 base, with 8 bases between the two germline ends. CDR3 sequence reads: CASSLGHGTDTQYF. DNA of the CDR3: TGTGCCAGCAGCTTGGGCCATGGCACAGATACGCAGTATTTT.

A few counts support this clone. The chain recombines TRBV11-3 with TRBJ2-7; 9 bases match TRBD1. J was trimmed by 4 bases and V by 3 bases; bases with no gene match: 1. Germline values: CDR1 SGHNT, CDR2 YENEEA. There are 13 residues in the CDR3. The CDR3 loop reads CASSFGTGYEQYF. CDR3 bases: TGTGCCAGCAGCTTTGGGACAGGGTACGAGCAGTACTTC.

The chain uses TRBV18 and TRBJ1-1; 7 bases fit TRBD1. The length of the CDR3 is 12 residues. The ends lost 3 bases at V and 11 bases at J; junction bases unmatched: 6. Per germline, CDR1 KGHSH and CDR2 LQKENI. The CDR3 region has the DNA TGTGCCAGCTCACCGCGGGAGGGGGCGGCTTTCTTT. Translating it yields CASSPREGAAFF.

The chain recombines TRBV6-6 with TRBJ2-3; D is possibly TRBD1 or TRBD2 (6 bases each). The V gene lost 8 bases and the J gene lost 6 bases, with 15 bases spanning the gap. In germline, CDR1 is MNHNY, CDR2 SVGAGI (reference sequence). This CDR3 is 13 amino acids long. CDR3 in amino acids: CASVLGGGDTQYF. The CDR3 nucleotides read TGTGCCAGCGTACTGGGGGGCGGGGATACGCAGTATTTT.

A single count supports this clone. The rearrangement joins TRBV11-2 to TRBJ2-7; tentatively, D is TRBD1 or TRBD2 (5 bases each). This CDR3 is 13 amino acids long. V was trimmed by 5 bases and J by 2 bases, leaving 10 bases between them. Germline V gene data show CDR1 as SGHAT and CDR2 as FQNNGV. CDR3 sequence: CASSPGTTYEQYF. The CDR3 bases are TGTGCCAGCAGCCCGGGGACCACCTACGAGCAGTACTTC.

This clone was observed a handful of times. The V gene is TRBV5-1, the J gene TRBJ1-5; 7 nucleotides line up with TRBD1. The CDR3 length is 17 residues. Germline-derived CDR1 and CDR2 are SGHRS and YFSETQ. Germline trimming cut 0 bases from V and 4 bases from J; bases unmatched to any gene: 10. The chain's CDR3 is CASSLEPLDRENQPQHF. The CDR3 DNA follows: TGCGCCAGCAGCTTGGAACCCCTCGACAGGGAAAATCAGCCCCAGCATTTT.

This chain connects TRBV10-2 to TRBJ1-1, with 10 bases identical to TRBD1. The length of the CDR3 is 17 residues. Germline-derived CDR1 and CDR2 are WSHSY and SAAADI. The V segment lost 6 bases and the J segment 1 base; nucleotides outside the gene matches: 11. The CDR3 coding sequence is TGCGCCAGCAGCCGATTACTGTGGGACAGGGGGAACACTGAAGCTTTCTTT. It is translated as CASSRLLWDRGNTEAFF.

The V and J genes are TRBV5-4 and TRBJ2-3; 11 bases map to TRBD2. V gave up 1 base and J gave up 4 bases; unmatched junction bases: 5. CDR3 size: 16 residues. Germline V lookup: CDR1 SGHNT, CDR2 YYREEE (reference sequence). CDR3 nucleotide sequence: TGTGCCAGCAGCTTGTGGTTTAGCGGGAGGGCAGATACGCAGTATTTT. Residues: CASSLWFSGRADTQYF.

This clone showed up just a few times. V gene TRBV9 combines with J gene TRBJ2-2; D remains unclear. Germline CDR1 reads SGDLS; CDR2 reads YYNGEE. This CDR3 has 15 residues. Trimming removed 0 bases at V and 4 bases at J, with 10 bases between. The CDR3 loop is CASSVGAQGTGELFF. The CDR3 DNA follows: TGTGCCAGCAGCGTAGGAGCCCAAGGCACCGGGGAGCTGTTTTTT.

This chain connects TRBV7-9 to TRBJ1-1, with a tentative D call TRBD1 (6 bases). Germline V lookup: CDR1 SEHNR, CDR2 FQNEAQ (reference sequence). CDR3 length equals 16 residues. The V end was cut by 4 bases, the J end by 7 bases, with 22 bases between. The CDR3 is CASSSIISGTSDEAFF. The DNA for the CDR3 is TGTGCCAGCAGCTCCATCATTTCCGGGACATCTGATGAAGCTTTCTTT.

Only one count was recorded for this clone. The chain joins TRBV5-1 to TRBJ1-4; a possible D gene is TRBD1 (5 bases). V gave up 5 bases and J gave up 4 bases, with 9 bases separating them. The germline V gene has CDR1 SGHRS and CDR2 YFSETQ. The CDR3 sequence is 13 residues long. This chain's CDR3 is CASSEGVNEKLFF. The CDR3 nucleotides are TGCGCCAGCAGTGAAGGGGTTAATGAAAAACTGTTTTTT.

This clone was observed a single time. The rearrangement joins TRBV7-2 to TRBJ2-3, with D hard to call. This CDR3 is 15 amino acids long. V lost 1 base and J lost 6, with 14 bases in between. Germline values: CDR1 SGHTA, CDR2 FQGNSA. The CDR3 DNA reads TGTGCCAGCAGCTTAGGCAGTTACCTCGGGGATACGCAGTATTTT. This sequence encodes CASSLGSYLGDTQYF.

The V call is TRBV13, the J call TRBJ2-1; 11 positions agree with TRBD2. The V and J ends lost 11 bases and 6 bases, in that order; junction bases with no gene match: 12. The germline V gene has CDR1 PRHDT and CDR2 FYEKMQ (reference sequence). The CDR3 sequence is 15 residues long. CDR3 residues: CASRRLAGGLNEQFF. Written as DNA, the CDR3 is TGTGCCTCCCGCCGCCTAGCGGGGGGCCTCAATGAGCAGTTCTTC.

This chain links TRBV14 with TRBJ2-3, with D perhaps matching TRBD2 (5 bases). CDR1 and CDR2 (germline): SGHDN, FVKESK. V gave up 6 bases and J gave up 2 bases, with 12 bases separating them. The CDR3 covers 14 residues. CDR3 residues: CASSRGGLTDTQYF. The CDR3 bases are TGTGCCAGCAGTCGGGGTGGACTCACAGATACGCAGTATTTT.

The chain uses TRBV5-1 and TRBJ2-7; 7 nucleotides line up with TRBD1. The CDR3 loop spans 13 amino acids. Germline trimming cut 4 bases from V and 7 bases from J; bases unmatched to any gene: 8. Germline V gives CDR1 SGHRS, CDR2 YFSETQ. In DNA, the CDR3 is TGCGCCAGCAGCACAACAGGGGCGTGGGAGCAGTACTTC. Amino acid sequence: CASSTTGAWEQYF.

This sequence joins TRBV21-1 and TRBJ2-5; TRBD1, the table's D call, was not compared with the DNA. TRBV21-1 is given as a pseudogene. The CDR3 length is 19 residues. The CDR3 loop reads CASSKESAGGLPTWETQYF. The CDR3 DNA sequence: TGTGCCAGCAGCAAAGAATCAGCAGGGGGCCTCCCCACCTGGGAGACCCAGTACTTC.

This sequence joins TRBV10-3 and TRBJ1-2; D gene ambiguous. Trimming pared 6 bases from V and 3 bases from J, leaving 11 bases between. CDR1 ENHRY and CDR2 SYGVKD come from the germline V gene. This CDR3 has 13 residues. The CDR3 DNA reads as TGTGCCATCAGGGAAGACATTGACTATGGCTACACCTTC. Translated, it gives CAIREDIDYGYTF.

The gene calls are TRBV15 and TRBJ2-1; no definite D call. The ends were cut back, 1 base at V and 5 bases at J, with 9 bases in the middle. This CDR3 contains 14 residues. Germline V lookup: CDR1 LNHNV, CDR2 YYDKDF (reference sequence). CDR3 sequence: CATSRGQVDNEQFF. CDR3 DNA: TGTGCCACCAGCAGAGGCCAGGTCGACAATGAGCAGTTCTTC.

The chain joins TRBV9 to TRBJ2-2, with no clear D. Trimming pared 0 bases from V and 4 bases from J, leaving 4 bases between. Per the germline V gene, CDR1 is SGDLS and CDR2 is YYNGEE. The CDR3 is 13 amino acids. The CDR3 DNA reads as TGTGCCAGCAGCGTAGGCCCCACCGGGGAGCTGTTTTTT. Its translation is CASSVGPTGELFF.

This chain uses TRBV5-6 with TRBJ2-2; D remains unclear. Trimming removed 0 bases from V and 3 bases from J, with 12 bases in between. CDR3 length: 16 residues. Germline V CDR1 and CDR2: SGHDT, YYEEEE. CDR3 bases: TGTGCCAGCAGCTTGGACCATAGGCACTACACCGGGGAGCTGTTTTTT. Translating gives CASSLDHRHYTGELFF.

The genes are TRBV12-5 and TRBJ2-7; TRBD2 matches 8 bases. V dropped 6 bases and J dropped 5; count of bases not matched to a gene: 9. The germline V gene encodes CDR1 LGHNT and CDR2 FRNRAP. This CDR3 is 14 amino acids long. CDR3 sequence: CASGTPGREDEQYF. The CDR3 nucleotides read TGTGCTAGTGGGACCCCCGGGAGGGAAGACGAGCAGTACTTC.

The CDR3 loop is CASTLAASSYNEQFF. The CDR3 nucleotides read TGCGCCAGCACACTAGCTGCCAGCTCCTACAATGAGCAGTTCTTC. This chain uses TRBV5-1 with TRBJ2-1; D may be TRBD2 (6 bases). The CDR3 length is 15 residues. V was clipped by 6 bases and J by 0 bases, with 13 bases between them. CDR1 is SGHRS, CDR2 YFSETQ, per germline.

The V and J genes are TRBV5-1 and TRBJ2-3; 7 positions match TRBD2. V shed 2 bases, J shed 2 bases, and the junction held 8 bases outside the gene matches. The CDR3 covers 16 residues. Per germline, CDR1 SGHRS and CDR2 YFSETQ. CDR3 DNA: TGCGCCAGCAGCTTAGGGAGGGACTATATCACAGATACGCAGTATTTT. Encoded protein: CASSLGRDYITDTQYF.

V usage is TRBV5-1 and J usage is TRBJ2-2; D perhaps matches TRBD2 (5 bases). The germline V gene has CDR1 SGHRS and CDR2 YFSETQ. This CDR3 has 18 amino acids. The ends were cut back, 0 bases at V and 1 base at J, with 16 bases in the middle. This CDR3 reads CASSLGRTPRGNTGELFF. DNA for the CDR3: TGCGCCAGCAGCTTGGGTAGGACTCCTCGAGGGAACACCGGGGAGCTGTTTTTT.

The V gene is TRBV7-9, the J gene TRBJ2-3; D possibly matches TRBD1 or TRBD2 (5 bases each). The CDR3 extends over 14 amino acids. V shed 5 bases and J shed 7 bases, with 16 bases lying between them. Germline assignment: CDR1 SEHNR and CDR2 FQNEAQ (reference sequence). The CDR3 loop is CASSDLGWGNTQYF. The CDR3 DNA follows: TGTGCCAGCAGCGACTTAGGGTGGGGGAATACGCAGTATTTT.

The chain has TRBV7-5 and TRBJ1-2. TRBV7-5 is termed a pseudogene. This CDR3 has 15 residues. In nucleotides, the CDR3 is TGTGCCAGAAGCTTATGGCAATTAGCTAACTATGGCTACACCTTC. This sequence encodes CARSLWQLANYGYTF.

In DNA form, the CDR3 reads TGTGCCAGCAGTTTACGGACAGGGTTAGGAAACACCATATATTTT. This gives the protein CASSLRTGLGNTIYF. The rearrangement joins TRBV28 to TRBJ1-3, with TRBD1 matching 8 bases. The CDR3 has 15 amino acids. Germline CDR1 and CDR2: MDHEN and SYDVKM. The trim removed 2 bases at V and 4 bases at J, leaving 4 bases unmatched.